One and the same sample provided the 26 T cell receptor beta chains below, sequenced in a study of cytomegalovirus exposure and HLA in healthy donors. In the PCR, 60 Vbeta and 13 Jbeta primers were used. Profiled with immunoSEQ multiplex PCR; TCRdb holds only in-frame clones, not every one. The sample records 98,000 or so clones, more than 65% being singletons. Sequencing used PBMCs. These receptors were collected from a human donor in good health.

The chain carries TRBV27 and TRBJ1-4; the match to TRBD1 covers 7 bases. V trimming: 5 bases; J trimming: 11 bases; junction bases outside the gene matches: 8. The CDR3 loop spans 13 amino acids. In germline, CDR1 is MNHEY, CDR2 SMNVEV (reference sequence). CDR3 protein: CASSVGTAAKLFF. The CDR3 DNA is TGTGCCAGCAGTGTCGGGACAGCAGCGAAACTGTTTTTT.

This clone was seen only once. The chain carries TRBV6-8 and TRBJ2-3; D may be TRBD2 (5 bases). The V gene's germline CDR1 is MNHGY and CDR2 SAAAGT. V lost 1 base to trimming and J lost 0 bases, with 11 bases between them. The CDR3 is made up of 16 amino acids. The CDR3: CASSYLRLRSTDTQYF. For the CDR3, the DNA is TGTGCCAGCAGTTACTTAAGACTACGCAGCACAGATACGCAGTATTTT.

The V gene is TRBV7-9, the J gene TRBJ2-1, with 9 positions matching TRBD2. CDR3 length equals 16 residues. CDR1 is SEHNR and CDR2 is FQNEAQ in the germline V gene (reference sequence). V shed 5 bases and J 6 bases; nucleotides not matched to a gene: 11. For the CDR3, the DNA is TGTGCCAGCAGCCTCAACGTAGCGGGAGACCCCAATGAGCAGTTCTTC. Translating gives CASSLNVAGDPNEQFF.

V and J are TRBV7-9 and TRBJ1-6; TRBD1 matches at 7 bases. The CDR3 has 16 residues. Germline loops: CDR1 SEHNR, CDR2 FQNEAQ (reference sequence). V trimming: 5 bases; J trimming: 4 bases; junction bases outside the gene matches: 8. CDR3 residues: CASSPQMTGYNSPLHF. The CDR3 bases are TGTGCCAGCAGCCCACAAATGACAGGGTATAATTCACCCCTCCACTTT.

The chain employs TRBV6-6 and TRBJ2-7, with D unclear. Deletions cut 5 bases from V and 3 bases from J, with 8 bases between. Germline assignment: CDR1 MNHNY and CDR2 SVGAGI (reference sequence). This CDR3 has 12 amino acids. DNA for the CDR3: TGTGCCAGCAGTGGAAGCGTCTACGAGCAGTACTTC. Its translation: CASSGSVYEQYF.

About this clone itself: Mismatch with germline at one junction end may stem from a read error. The chain uses TRBV9 and TRBJ1-4; D not certain. The CDR3 totals 12 residues. Germline CDR1 and CDR2: SGDLS and YYNGEE. The CDR3 bases are TGTGCCAGCAGCGGCCCTTCTGAAAAACTGCTTTTT. It specifies CASSGPSEKLLF.

V and J are TRBV6-4 and TRBJ1-5; the match to TRBD1 covers 7 bases. The CDR3 covers 15 residues. Germline lookup yields CDR1 MRHNA and CDR2 SNTAGT. Germline trimming cut 6 bases from V and 0 bases from J; bases unmatched to any gene: 5. CDR3 region: CASRYGTDSNQPQHF. The CDR3 region has the DNA TGTGCCAGCAGATACGGGACAGATAGCAATCAGCCCCAGCATTTT.

V is TRBV19 and J is TRBJ2-1; 9 bases match TRBD2. Germline-derived CDR1 and CDR2 are LNHDA and SQIVND (reference sequence). V gave up 4 bases and J gave up 0 bases; unmatched junction bases: 7. This CDR3 spans 17 amino acids. Here the CDR3 reads CASSKTSGLSSYNEQFF. The CDR3 DNA sequence: TGTGCCAGTAGTAAGACTAGCGGCCTTAGCTCCTACAATGAGCAGTTCTTC.

The rearrangement uses TRBV5-1 and TRBJ2-1, with D possibly TRBD2 on 6 matching bases. This CDR3 comprises 15 residues. V dropped 2 bases and J dropped 0 bases, with 9 bases sitting between them. CDR1 and CDR2 (germline): SGHRS, YFSETQ. For the CDR3, the DNA is TGCGCCAGCAGCTTAGCGGGTTTCTCCTACAATGAGCAGTTCTTC. This translates into CASSLAGFSYNEQFF. The full variable domain, rest sourced from reference TRBV5-1 and TRBJ2-1, is KAGVTQTPRYLIKTRGQQVTLSCSPISGHRSVSWYQQTPGQGLQFLFEYFSETQRNKGNFPGRFSGRQFSNSRSEMNVSTLELGDSALYLCASSLAGFSYNEQFFGPGTRLTVL.

The CDR3 sequence is CASSLGLADSYEQYF. CDR3 DNA: TGTGCCAGCAGCTTAGGGCTAGCGGACTCCTACGAGCAGTACTTC. The chain couples TRBV13 to TRBJ2-7; 7 bases fit TRBD2. CDR3 size: 15 residues. V lost 0 bases and J lost 0; bases outside the gene matches: 2. Per the germline V gene, CDR1 is PRHDT and CDR2 is FYEKMQ (reference sequence).

The chain joins TRBV5-1 to TRBJ2-3; 8 bases map to TRBD2. Germline values: CDR1 SGHRS, CDR2 YFSETQ. This CDR3 is built from 16 residues. V lost 7 bases, J lost 2 bases, and 12 bases stayed unmatched. The CDR3 protein is CASSLIQRGTTDTQYF. The CDR3 nucleotides read TGCGCCAGCTCTCTCATACAGCGGGGGACCACAGATACGCAGTATTTT.

This sequence joins TRBV6-6 and TRBJ1-1; D perhaps matches TRBD1 (6 bases). This CDR3 spans 14 amino acids. The germline gives CDR1 MNHNY, CDR2 SVGAGI (reference sequence). V lost 2 bases, J lost 7 bases, and 14 bases lay in between. CDR3 sequence (DNA): TGTGCCAGCAGTTACCCCCGAGGGGGGGATGAAGCTTTCTTT. This translates into CASSYPRGGDEAFF.

The chain carries TRBV10-3 and TRBJ1-1; perhaps TRBD1 as D (6 bases). Germline V gene sequence: CDR1 ENHRY, CDR2 SYGVKD. The CDR3 is 11 residues long. The V end lost 9 bases, the J end lost 7 bases, and 12 bases lay between the germline ends. DNA for the CDR3: TGTGCCATTAACCGAGGGGGTGAAGCTTTCTTT. Translating it yields CAINRGGEAFF.

V usage is TRBV2 and J usage is TRBJ2-1; 8 positions match TRBD1. Trimming took 8 bases from V and 8 from J; bases not matched to a gene: 11. The germline V gene has CDR1 SNHLY and CDR2 FYNNEI. This CDR3 contains 14 residues. In nucleotides, the CDR3 is TGTGCCAGCCTCACGGACAGGGTAGGGTATGAGCAGTTCTTC. Encoded protein: CASLTDRVGYEQFF.

This clone was seen only a few times. J is TRBJ2-2 and V is TRBV29-1, with D possibly TRBD2 on 7 matching bases. CDR1 SQVTM and CDR2 ANQGSEA come from the germline V gene. This CDR3 has 12 residues. Here the CDR3 reads CGGGESVGELFF. CDR3 coding DNA: TGCGGAGGGGGGGAGTCGGTCGGGGAGCTGTTTTTT.

The chain recombines TRBV7-9 with TRBJ2-7; TRBD2 is a possible D gene (5 bases). Germline loops: CDR1 SEHNR, CDR2 FQNEAQ (reference sequence). The V and J ends lost 8 bases and 1 base respectively, with 9 bases between them. This CDR3 contains 12 residues. CDR3 DNA: TGTGCCAGCGCGCTAGCTTCCTACGAGCAGTACTTC. It is translated as CASALASYEQYF.

The chain recombines TRBV6-5 with TRBJ2-7, with TRBD1 matching 7 bases. From germline, CDR1 is MNHEY and CDR2 SVGAGI. The CDR3 is 15 residues long. Unmatched junction bases numbered 3, after V lost 0 bases and J lost 1 base. The chain's CDR3 is CASSYSQGVSYEQYF. CDR3 sequence (DNA): TGTGCCAGCAGTTACTCCCAGGGGGTGTCCTACGAGCAGTACTTC.

The rearrangement uses TRBV4-1 and TRBJ2-3, with TRBD1 matching 12 bases. The germline gives CDR1 MGHRA, CDR2 YSYEKL. The CDR3 is 15 amino acids. The V gene end was trimmed by 2 bases and the J gene end by 6 bases; junction bases not matched to a gene: 3. The CDR3, as DNA: TGCGCCAGCAGCCAACCGGGACAGGGGGCGGATACGCAGTATTTT. It yields the protein CASSQPGQGADTQYF.

CDR3 DNA: TGTGCCACCAGCAGAGATCGAGATCTCCAAGCTTTCTTT. Encoded protein: CATSRDRDLQAFF. The genes are TRBV15 and TRBJ1-1; no clear D. Trimming shortened V by 0 bases and J by 9 bases, and 11 bases separated the two germline ends. The CDR3 runs to 13 residues. Germline assignment: CDR1 LNHNV and CDR2 YYDKDF (reference sequence). Together with reference TRBV15 and TRBJ1-1, the CDR3 gives the full variable domain: DAMVIQNPRYQVTQFGKPVTLSCSQTLNHNVMYWYQQKSSQAPKLLFHYYDKDFNNEADTPDNFQSRRPNTSFCFLDIRSPGLGDTAMYLCATSRDRDLQAFFGQGTRLTVV.

The V and J genes are TRBV29-1 and TRBJ2-1, with TRBD2 identical over 10 bases. The germline CDR1 and CDR2 sequences are SQVTM and ANQGSEA. This CDR3 spans 16 amino acids. V shed 5 bases and J 7 bases; nucleotides not matched to a gene: 14. Written as DNA, the CDR3 is TGCAGCGTTACCCCCTCAAGCGGGGGGGCCGCAAATGAGCAGTTCTTC. Its protein product is CSVTPSSGGAANEQFF.

J is TRBJ2-5 and V is TRBV4-1; 9 bases align to TRBD1. Matching the DNA end better, TRBJ2-7 makes the J call doubtful. The germline V gene has CDR1 MGHRA and CDR2 YSYEKL. The length of the CDR3 is 17 residues. The CDR3 sequence is CASSQGGTGIYSYEQYF. The CDR3 DNA reads as TGCGCCAGCAGCCAAGGGGGGACAGGGATATACTCCTACGAGCAGTACTTC.

The genes are TRBV6-5 and TRBJ2-3, with no clear D. V dropped 6 bases and J dropped 4 bases, with 5 bases sitting between them. The germline V gene has CDR1 MNHEY and CDR2 SVGAGI. CDR3 length: 11 residues. CDR3 DNA: TGTGCCAGCAGGGAGTCAGATACGCAGTATTTT. Its protein is CASRESDTQYF.

This sequence joins TRBV5-1 and TRBJ2-7, with 8 bases identical to TRBD1. The germline V gene has CDR1 SGHRS and CDR2 YFSETQ. The CDR3 covers 16 residues. The ends lost 0 bases at V and 3 bases at J; junction bases unmatched: 8. The CDR3 is CASSLVTGQGFYEQYF. Written as DNA, the CDR3 is TGCGCCAGCAGCTTGGTAACAGGACAGGGTTTCTACGAGCAGTACTTC.

V usage is TRBV27 and J usage is TRBJ1-1; D may be TRBD1 (5 bases). Germline CDR1 and CDR2: MNHEY and SMNVEV (reference sequence). The V gene lost 3 bases and the J gene lost 7 bases, with 15 bases spanning the gap. The CDR3 is 14 residues long. CDR3 loop: CASSFTGGNDEAFF. The CDR3 nucleotides are TGTGCCAGCAGTTTTACCGGGGGGAATGATGAAGCTTTCTTT.

This clone occurred a few times. J is TRBJ1-2 and V is TRBV6-1; D might be TRBD1 (5 bases). This CDR3 has 11 residues. The germline V gene has CDR1 MNHNS and CDR2 SASEGT. Trimming pared 8 bases from V and 8 bases from J, leaving 12 bases between. CDR3 amino acids: CASSGGCGYTF. CDR3 DNA sequence: TGTGCCAGCTCCGGGGGATGCGGCTACACCTTC.

The chain recombines TRBV25-1 with TRBJ2-3; D gene ambiguous. Germline loops: CDR1 MGHDK, CDR2 SYGVNS. Trimming removed 4 bases at V and 4 bases at J, with 6 bases between. The CDR3 is 12 amino acids. The chain's CDR3 is CASSAFPDTQYF. The CDR3 DNA follows: TGTGCCAGCAGTGCCTTTCCAGATACGCAGTATTTT.